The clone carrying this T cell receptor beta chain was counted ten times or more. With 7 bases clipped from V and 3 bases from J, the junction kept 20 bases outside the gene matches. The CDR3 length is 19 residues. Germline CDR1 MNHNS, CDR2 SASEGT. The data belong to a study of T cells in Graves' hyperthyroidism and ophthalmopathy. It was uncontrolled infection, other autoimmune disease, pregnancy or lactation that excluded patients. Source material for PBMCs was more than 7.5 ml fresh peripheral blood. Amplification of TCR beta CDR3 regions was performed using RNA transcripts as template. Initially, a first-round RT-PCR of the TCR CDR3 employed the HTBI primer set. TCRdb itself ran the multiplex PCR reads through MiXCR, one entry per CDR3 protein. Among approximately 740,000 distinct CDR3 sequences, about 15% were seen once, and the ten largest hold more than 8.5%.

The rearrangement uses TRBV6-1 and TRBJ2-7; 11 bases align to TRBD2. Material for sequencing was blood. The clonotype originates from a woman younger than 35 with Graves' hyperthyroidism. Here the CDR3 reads CASNRKPGLADGNRYEQYF. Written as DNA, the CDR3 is TGTGCCAGCAATAGGAAACCGGGACTAGCGGACGGGAATCGCTACGAGCAGTACTTC.